A selection of T cell receptor beta chains follows, all from one sample in a study of blood T cell repertoires in COVID-19. Sequenced by immunoSEQ multiplex PCR; TCRdb stores in-frame clones only, minus some. The data show tens of thousands of clones, with around 88% seen just once and approximately 15% held by the top ten. The sequenced material came from peripheral blood. All receptors come from a human donor in a cohort sampled during active COVID-19. The CDR3 runs from the conserved cysteine through the conserved F or W. Fields, in order: D gene, V gene, J gene, clone size, CDR3 DNA, CDR3 protein. A D gene is named only where the DNA matches it firmly. Clone size, where shown, is once, few, many, or a class for clones that have expanded.

D: TRBD1
V: TRBV27
J: TRBJ1-1
size: -
DNA: TGTGCCAGCAGCCCCAGACAGGGTATGAGGTATGAAGCTTTCTTT
CDR3: CASSPRQGMRYEAFF

D: TRBD2
V: TRBV13
J: TRBJ2-3
size: -
DNA: TGTGCCAGCAGCTCCCGGTTTCTAGCGGGTACCACAGATACGCAGTATTTT
CDR3: CASSSRFLAGTTDTQYF

D: TRBD2
V: TRBV5-1
J: TRBJ2-3
size: -
DNA: TGCGCCAGCAGCTTGGGGTTAGCGGGGGCTGGGGCAGATACGCAGTATTTT
CDR3: CASSLGLAGAGADTQYF

D: TRBD2
V: TRBV7-6
J: TRBJ2-2
size: -
DNA: TGTGCCAGCAGGTCCGGGACTAGCGGCACCGGGGAGCTGTTTTTT
CDR3: CASRSGTSGTGELFF

D: TRBD2
V: TRBV27
J: TRBJ2-1
size: -
DNA: TGTGCCAGCAGACCCGCGGGAGGGCCCAACAATGAGCAGTTCTTC
CDR3: CASRPAGGPNNEQFF

D: -
V: TRBV5-8
J: TRBJ2-1
size: -
DNA: TGTGCCAGCAGCGTACTCTTCAATGAGCAGTTCTTC
CDR3: CASSVLFNEQFF

D: -
V: TRBV2
J: TRBJ2-7
size: -
DNA: TGTGCCAGCAGTGAAACGGGGGTCCCAAAATCCTACGAGCAGTACTTC
CDR3: CASSETGVPKSYEQYF

D: TRBD1
V: TRBV2
J: TRBJ2-7
size: -
DNA: TGTGCCACCACCGGGACAGGCTACGAGCAGTACTTC
CDR3: CATTGTGYEQYF

D: -
V: TRBV2
J: TRBJ1-4
size: -
DNA: TGTGCCAGCAGTGAAGGCCGACAATATGGGGAAAAACTGTTTTTT
CDR3: CASSEGRQYGEKLFF

D: -
V: TRBV6-1
J: TRBJ1-5
size: -
DNA: TGTGCCAGCAGTGAAGGTTGGCCCAATCAGCCCCAGCATTTT
CDR3: CASSEGWPNQPQHF

D: -
V: TRBV7-9
J: TRBJ2-2
size: -
DNA: TGTGCCAGCAGCCCATGGGCAGGAAGATATTCCGGGGAGCTGTTTTTT
CDR3: CASSPWAGRYSGELFF

D: TRBD1
V: TRBV5-1
J: TRBJ1-1
size: few
DNA: TGCGCCAGCAGCCGTAGGGACAGGGAGAACACTGAAGCTTTCTTT
CDR3: CASSRRDRENTEAFF

D: TRBD1
V: TRBV6-2/TRBV6-3
J: TRBJ1-2
size: -
DNA: TGTGCCAGCAGTTACAGGACAGGGTTTGGCTACACCTTC
CDR3: CASSYRTGFGYTF

D: -
V: TRBV15
J: TRBJ1-1
size: once
DNA: TGTGCCACCAGCAGAGGAGTACTGAACACTGAAGCTTTCTTT
CDR3: CATSRGVLNTEAFF

D: -
V: TRBV19
J: TRBJ2-2
size: -
DNA: TGTGCCAGTAGTATCGTGGGTGAGGGGGTCACCGGGGAGCTGTTTTTT
CDR3: CASSIVGEGVTGELFF

D: -
V: TRBV5-1
J: TRBJ1-1
size: -
DNA: TGCGCCAGCAGCTTGCTCGGAGGGAACACTGAAGCTTTCTTT
CDR3: CASSLLGGNTEAFF

D: TRBD2
V: TRBV2
J: TRBJ2-7
size: -
DNA: TGTGCCAGCAGTGGAATACGTGGGGCGGGAGGCTACGAGCAGTACTTC
CDR3: CASSGIRGAGGYEQYF

D: TRBD1
V: TRBV5-1
J: TRBJ2-1
size: -
DNA: TGCGCCAGCAGCCCAGACAGGGGGGGCCCCAATGAGCAGTTCTTC
CDR3: CASSPDRGGPNEQFF

D: TRBD2
V: TRBV3-1/TRBV3-2
J: TRBJ2-2
size: -
DNA: TGTGCCAGCAGCCAACTGACTAGCGGGAGGGGGGAGCTGTTTTTT
CDR3: CASSQLTSGRGELFF

D: TRBD1
V: TRBV2
J: TRBJ1-1
size: -
DNA: TGTGCCAGCATTAAAGACAGGGGCTCTCCTGAAGCTTTCTTT
CDR3: CASIKDRGSPEAFF

D: TRBD1
V: TRBV15
J: TRBJ2-2
size: -
DNA: TGTGCCACCACCGGGACAGCGAACACCGGGGAGCTGTTTTTT
CDR3: CATTGTANTGELFF

D: TRBD1
V: TRBV23-1
J: TRBJ2-1
size: once
DNA: TGCGCCAGCAGTCAAGACGGACAGGGGAAGTACAATGAGCAGTTCTTC
CDR3: CASSQDGQGKYNEQFF

D: -
V: TRBV25-1
J: TRBJ2-5
size: -
DNA: TGTGCCAGCGCTTCCGCCAGGGGGGAAGAGACCCAGTACTTC
CDR3: CASASARGEETQYF

D: TRBD2
V: TRBV27
J: TRBJ2-5
size: few
DNA: TGTGCCAGCAGTTTATACGGGACCCCGGGGGGGAAACAAGAGACCCAGTACTTC
CDR3: CASSLYGTPGGKQETQYF

D: TRBD2
V: TRBV4-1
J: TRBJ2-3
size: -
DNA: TGCGCCAGCAGCCAAGGAGGACTAGCCACCGGCGGTTCCACAGATACGCAGTATTTT
CDR3: CASSQGGLATGGSTDTQYF

D: -
V: TRBV25-1
J: TRBJ1-2
size: -
DNA: TGTGCCAGCAGTGACCCGGGCGCGGGTGGCTACACCTTC
CDR3: CASSDPGAGGYTF

D: TRBD1
V: TRBV5-1
J: TRBJ1-1
size: -
DNA: TGCGCCAGCAGCTTGGTGTACACCCGGACAGGCAGGATCGGTGAAGCTTTCTTT
CDR3: CASSLVYTRTGRIGEAFF

D: TRBD1
V: TRBV7-2
J: TRBJ2-7
size: few
DNA: TGTGCCAGCAGCCCCGGGACAGGGGGCAACTACGAGCAGTACTTC
CDR3: CASSPGTGGNYEQYF

D: TRBD2
V: TRBV9
J: TRBJ2-1
size: -
DNA: TGTGCCAGCAGCGTTCAGCGGGGGGACTACAATGAGCAGTTCTTC
CDR3: CASSVQRGDYNEQFF

D: TRBD1
V: TRBV5-1
J: TRBJ2-6
size: -
DNA: TGCGCCAGCAGCCTAACTGGGACAGGAAACTCTGGGGCCAACGTCCTGACTTTC
CDR3: CASSLTGTGNSGANVLTF

D: TRBD1
V: TRBV10-3
J: TRBJ1-2
size: -
DNA: TGTGCCATCAGTGAGTCGGGGGGACAGGGACTCGGCTACACCTTC
CDR3: CAISESGGQGLGYTF

D: -
V: TRBV3-1/TRBV3-2
J: TRBJ1-2
size: -
DNA: TGTGCCAGCAGCCATTGGGACACCCTCTATGGCTACACCTTC
CDR3: CASSHWDTLYGYTF

D: TRBD1
V: TRBV30
J: TRBJ1-3
size: -
DNA: TGTGCCTGGCTTGGGACAGGGCAAGGAAACACCATATATTTT
CDR3: CAWLGTGQGNTIYF

D: TRBD1
V: TRBV29-1
J: TRBJ2-1
size: -
DNA: TGCAGCGTAACGGGACAGGGGAATGAGCAGTTCTTC
CDR3: CSVTGQGNEQFF

D: TRBD1
V: TRBV11-2
J: TRBJ2-2
size: -
DNA: TGTGCCAGCAGCTCCCGGGACAGGGCTCTCACCGGGGAGCTGTTTTTT
CDR3: CASSSRDRALTGELFF

D: -
V: TRBV9
J: TRBJ2-5
size: -
DNA: TGTGCCAGCAGCGCCAGGGGTTTAGGAGAGACCCAGTACTTC
CDR3: CASSARGLGETQYF

D: TRBD1
V: TRBV19
J: TRBJ1-1
size: -
DNA: TGTGCCAGTAGCGACCCTGAATTGGGACAGGGGGAGTCGGTTGAAGCTTTCTTT
CDR3: CASSDPELGQGESVEAFF

D: TRBD1
V: TRBV5-4
J: TRBJ2-6
size: few
DNA: TGTGCCAGCAGCCATAGGACAGGGGGGATCGCTGGGGCCAACGTCCTGACTTTC
CDR3: CASSHRTGGIAGANVLTF

D: -
V: TRBV5-1
J: TRBJ2-2
size: -
DNA: TGCGCCAGCAGCCGCGGGGACTCGGGGTCCCCCGGGGAGCTGTTTTTT
CDR3: CASSRGDSGSPGELFF

D: TRBD2
V: TRBV7-2
J: TRBJ2-3
size: -
DNA: TGTGCCAGCAGCTTAGGGGCGGGAGGAGATACGCAGTATTTT
CDR3: CASSLGAGGDTQYF

D: -
V: TRBV19
J: TRBJ1-2
size: few
DNA: TGTGCCAGTAGTATAAGAGCGGGGTCCTATGGCTACACCTTC
CDR3: CASSIRAGSYGYTF

D: -
V: TRBV18
J: TRBJ1-2
size: -
DNA: TGTGCCAGCTCACCGAGCGAGCAGTCGTATGGCTACACCTTC
CDR3: CASSPSEQSYGYTF

D: TRBD1
V: TRBV10-3
J: TRBJ1-2
size: -
DNA: TGTGCCATAACAGGGGGGGATGGCTACACCTTC
CDR3: CAITGGDGYTF

D: TRBD2
V: TRBV3-1/TRBV3-2
J: TRBJ2-4
size: -
DNA: TGTGCCAGCAGCCAAGAGGGCGGGGGGGCTCCCGCCAAAAACATTCAGTACTTC
CDR3: CASSQEGGGAPAKNIQYF

D: TRBD1
V: TRBV6-5
J: TRBJ1-5
size: -
DNA: TGTGCCAGCAGTACTACGGACAGGGCGATGCATTTT
CDR3: CASSTTDRAMHF

D: TRBD2
V: TRBV5-1
J: TRBJ2-1
size: few
DNA: TGCGCCAGCAGCCCGGGACTAAACTACAATGAGCAGTTCTTC
CDR3: CASSPGLNYNEQFF

D: -
V: TRBV29-1
J: TRBJ1-1
size: -
DNA: TGCAGCGTTGACTCGGGGGTGAACACTGAAGCTTTCTTT
CDR3: CSVDSGVNTEAFF

D: -
V: TRBV4-2
J: TRBJ2-7
size: once
DNA: TGTGCCAGCAGCCAAACCATAACGACTAGCTCCTACGAGCAGTACTTC
CDR3: CASSQTITTSSYEQYF

D: -
V: TRBV10-3
J: TRBJ2-6
size: few
DNA: TGTGCCATCCCGGCTACTCCCAGGGGCTCTGGGGCCAACGTCCTGACTTTC
CDR3: CAIPATPRGSGANVLTF

D: -
V: TRBV7-2
J: TRBJ2-7
size: -
DNA: TGTGCCAGCAGCTTAGCGGTCGGGGGTGCCTACGAGCAGTACTTC
CDR3: CASSLAVGGAYEQYF

D: -
V: TRBV6-5
J: TRBJ2-7
size: -
DNA: TGTGCCAGCATATATGGGACATCCTACGAGCAGTACTTC
CDR3: CASIYGTSYEQYF

D: TRBD2
V: TRBV2
J: TRBJ2-3
size: -
DNA: TGTGCCAGCACCCGGACTAGCGGGGGGCTAGCAGATACGCAGTATTTT
CDR3: CASTRTSGGLADTQYF

D: -
V: TRBV4-3
J: TRBJ1-2
size: -
DNA: TGCGCCAGCAGGGAGCGGGGGTCAAACTATGGCTACACCTTC
CDR3: CASRERGSNYGYTF